The 24 T cell receptor beta chains reported below all come from one sample, sequenced in a study of blood T cells in healthy people across ages. A sample-barcoded 5' primer and a J-beta primer mix were used in a second PCR of about 7 to 12 cycles. TCRdb redid the calling of the 5' RACE reads with MiXCR, one entry per CDR3 protein. The repertoire includes around 1,000,000 distinct CDR3 sequences, about 23% of them detected once, and around 0.75% sits in the top ten. These data also featured in a second study, about T cells of mothers and their children.

The sequencing input was blood. The origin of the receptors is a girl aged 2-10 years in good health.

The chain is built from TRBV20-1 and TRBJ2-5; maybe TRBD2 (5 bases). Germline V lookup: CDR1 DFQATT, CDR2 SNEGSKA (reference sequence). The V end lost 3 bases, the J end lost 3 bases, and 17 bases lay between the germline ends. This CDR3 has 15 residues. The CDR3 region is CSASMADFQKETQYF. CDR3 DNA: TGCAGTGCTAGCATGGCGGACTTCCAAAAAGAGACCCAGTACTTC.

This clonotype turned up a few times. The rearrangement uses TRBV28 and TRBJ1-2, with D tentatively TRBD1 (5 bases). The CDR3 extends over 13 amino acids. The V gene's germline CDR1 is MDHEN and CDR2 SYDVKM. The V end was cut by 7 bases, the J end by 4 bases, with 13 bases between. This chain's CDR3 is CASTLTVSYGYTF. DNA for the CDR3: TGTGCCAGCACCCTGACAGTATCCTATGGCTACACCTTC.

This clonotype was found a few times. The chain carries TRBV10-3 and TRBJ1-5, with TRBD1 matching over 7 bases. The CDR3 extends over 14 amino acids. V dropped 6 bases and J dropped 7; count of bases not matched to a gene: 9. From germline, CDR1 is ENHRY and CDR2 SYGVKD. CDR3 DNA: TGTGCCATCAGCTCCACAGGGGTGGGCCAGCCCCAGCATTTT. It yields the protein CAISSTGVGQPQHF.

The chain combines TRBV12-3 or TRBV12-4 with TRBJ1-4; D is undetermined. This CDR3 spans 16 amino acids. V gave up 4 bases and J gave up 7 bases, with 19 bases separating them. The CDR3 protein is CASSYRRSGFTEKLFF. DNA of the CDR3: TGTGCCAGCAGTTACCGGAGATCGGGGTTTACTGAAAAACTGTTTTTT.

This clonotype was observed a few times. The rearrangement links TRBV27 to TRBJ2-7; TRBD1 might be the D (6 bases). There are 16 residues in the CDR3. Trimming removed 4 bases at V and 3 bases at J, with 19 bases between. CDR1 and CDR2 (germline): MNHEY, SMNVEV (reference sequence). The CDR3: CASSSYRTDPIYEQYF. For the CDR3, the DNA is TGTGCCAGCAGTTCCTATAGGACAGACCCAATCTACGAGCAGTACTTC.

This clonotype has only a few counts. The chain recombines TRBV4-1 with TRBJ2-1, with TRBD2 identical over 8 bases. Germline V CDR1 and CDR2: MGHRA, YSYEKL. V was pared by 1 base and J by 0 bases, with 2 bases of the junction left unmatched. This CDR3 is 16 amino acids long. CDR3 nucleotides: TGCGCCAGCAGCCAAGCTAGCGGGCACTCCTACAATGAGCAGTTCTTC. Translating it yields CASSQASGHSYNEQFF.

The chain has TRBV12-3 or TRBV12-4 and TRBJ2-3, with 10 nucleotides matching TRBD1. The CDR3 totals 16 residues. V was pared by 5 bases and J by 3 bases, with 8 bases of the junction left unmatched. CDR3 nucleotides: TGTGCCAGCAGTGGGGGACAGGGGACGCGAACAGATACGCAGTATTTT. It is translated as CASSGGQGTRTDTQYF.

This clonotype showed up just a few times. This chain joins TRBV12-3 or TRBV12-4 and TRBJ2-2; 8 bases align to TRBD1. After removal of 6 bases from V and 9 bases from J, the junction contained 12 bases not matched to a gene. CDR3 size: 15 residues. The CDR3 region has the DNA TGTGCCAGCAGCTCCCAGGGGGCGGTTATCCGGGAGCTGTTTTTT. Amino acid sequence: CASSSQGAVIRELFF.

This clonotype has more than one count but fewer than ten. This rearrangement joins TRBV3-1 to TRBJ2-1, with D possibly matching TRBD2 (6 bases). The CDR3 runs to 17 residues. Germline CDR1 and CDR2: LGHDT and YNNKEL (reference sequence). The V gene lost 0 bases and the J gene lost 0 bases, with 12 bases spanning the gap. CDR3 residues: CASSQDRAGRSYNEQFF. The CDR3 DNA is TGTGCCAGCAGCCAAGATCGGGCGGGGCGCTCCTACAATGAGCAGTTCTTC.

The V gene is TRBV14, the J gene TRBJ1-4, with a weak D call TRBD1 (5 bases). The germline V gene encodes CDR1 SGHDN and CDR2 FVKESK. Trimming stripped 1 base from V and 7 bases from J, with 13 bases between. This CDR3 region has 15 residues. The CDR3 reads CASSQGERRGEKLFF. CDR3 nucleotide sequence: TGTGCCAGCAGCCAAGGGGAAAGGAGGGGTGAAAAACTGTTTTTT.

This chain links TRBV6-5 with TRBJ1-1; D gene ambiguous. The CDR3 is 17 amino acids. V was pared by 0 bases and J by 3 bases, with 17 bases between. The V gene's germline CDR1 is MNHEY and CDR2 SVGAGI. This CDR3 reads CASSYSSTRPTDTEAFF. In DNA, the CDR3 is TGTGCCAGCAGTTACTCGAGTACGAGGCCGACGGACACTGAAGCTTTCTTT.

This clonotype was seen only a few times. The chain uses TRBV29-1 and TRBJ2-1, with D possibly being TRBD2 (6 bases). Germline V CDR1 and CDR2: SQVTM, ANQGSEA. Trimming took 5 bases from V and 0 from J, leaving 20 bases between them. The CDR3 loop spans 17 amino acids. For the CDR3, the DNA is TGCAGCGTTTTCGGTGGAAGCGGGCCCAGCTCCTACAATGAGCAGTTCTTC. Translation: CSVFGGSGPSSYNEQFF.

The V and J genes are TRBV3-1 and TRBJ2-3; D remains ambiguous. V dropped 2 bases and J dropped 9 bases, with 21 bases sitting between them. The CDR3 has 16 amino acids. Germline V lookup: CDR1 LGHDT, CDR2 YNNKEL (reference sequence). As DNA, the CDR3 is TGTGCCAGCAGCCAACGACATCAGGAAGGAGACCCAACGCAGTATTTT. Translation: CASSQRHQEGDPTQYF.

A few counts support this clonotype. The rearrangement links TRBV20-1 to TRBJ2-7; D ambiguous. This CDR3 contains 10 residues. V was cut by 6 bases and J by 3 bases, with 6 bases left in between. Germline loops: CDR1 DFQATT, CDR2 SNEGSKA (reference sequence). CDR3 sequence: CSAEHYEQYF. As DNA, the CDR3 is TGCAGTGCGGAACACTACGAGCAGTACTTC.

This clonotype was seen only a few times. CDR3 region: CASSPNGQGQETQYF. CDR3 sequence (DNA): TGTGCCAGCAGCCCGAACGGACAGGGCCAAGAGACCCAGTACTTC. V usage is TRBV5-5 and J usage is TRBJ2-5; the match to TRBD1 covers 8 bases. The CDR3 covers 15 residues. CDR1 is SGHKS and CDR2 is YYEKEE in the germline V gene (reference sequence). Trimming removed 4 bases from V and 1 base from J; junction bases left unmatched: 6.

The V call is TRBV10-3, the J call TRBJ2-4, with TRBD1 identical over 8 bases. V was pared by 6 bases and J by 1 base, with 5 bases of the junction left unmatched. Germline V gene data show CDR1 as ENHRY and CDR2 as SYGVKD. The CDR3 sequence is 15 residues long. CDR3 region: CAISETGAAKNIQYF. CDR3 in DNA: TGTGCCATCAGCGAGACAGGGGCGGCCAAAAACATTCAGTACTTC.

This clonotype was seen a handful of times. This chain uses TRBV14 with TRBJ2-3; no definite D call. The CDR3 has 14 amino acids. Deletions cut 0 bases from V and 6 bases from J, with 10 bases between. The germline V gene has CDR1 SGHDN and CDR2 FVKESK. This CDR3 reads CASSQDTVLDTQYF. DNA of the CDR3: TGTGCCAGCAGCCAAGACACAGTGCTTGATACGCAGTATTTT.

This clonotype appeared a few times. The rearrangement joins TRBV9 to TRBJ1-1; D might be TRBD1 (5 bases). This CDR3 contains 13 residues. Germline V gene sequence: CDR1 SGDLS, CDR2 YYNGEE. Deletions cut 0 bases from V and 6 bases from J, with 9 bases between. The CDR3 here is CASSVGGTAEAFF. CDR3 sequence (DNA): TGTGCCAGCAGCGTAGGGGGGACGGCTGAAGCTTTCTTT.

The chain is built from TRBV7-8 and TRBJ1-1; D ambiguous. This CDR3 has 12 residues. Per the germline V gene, CDR1 is SGHVS and CDR2 is FQNEAQ. The V gene lost 7 bases and the J gene lost 4 bases, with 10 bases spanning the gap. The CDR3 nucleotides are TGTGCCAGCACCCTTCGCGGCACTGAAGCTTTCTTT. Residues: CASTLRGTEAFF.

This clonotype has ten or more counts. Here the CDR3 reads CSAGPATDTQYF. Written as DNA, the CDR3 is TGCAGCGCGGGTCCGGCCACAGATACGCAGTATTTT. The chain combines TRBV29-1 with TRBJ2-3; D is unresolved. The CDR3 spans 12 residues. CDR1 and CDR2 from the germline V gene are SQVTM and ANQGSEA. The V end was cut by 7 bases, the J end by 2 bases, with 10 bases between.

The chain combines TRBV5-6 with TRBJ1-2; tentatively, D is TRBD1 (6 bases). This CDR3 is built from 16 residues. CDR1 and CDR2 (germline): SGHDT, YYEEEE. V lost 4 bases, J lost 3 bases, and 19 bases lay in between. The CDR3 sequence is CASSQQSGEPYYGYTF. Here the CDR3 DNA reads TGTGCCAGCAGCCAACAATCAGGGGAGCCCTACTATGGCTACACCTTC.

There are a few counts of this clonotype. The rearrangement joins TRBV7-9 to TRBJ2-3, with 7 bases fitting TRBD1. This CDR3 contains 16 residues. In germline, CDR1 is SEHNR, CDR2 FQNEAQ (reference sequence). The V and J ends lost 5 bases and 2 bases, in that order; junction bases with no gene match: 10. The CDR3 DNA reads TGTGCCAGCAGCACCGGACAGGCGATGGACACAGATACGCAGTATTTT. This gives the protein CASSTGQAMDTDTQYF.

The chain has TRBV3-1 and TRBJ2-1; 12 nucleotides match TRBD1. V gave up 5 bases and J gave up 6 bases; unmatched junction bases: 5. The germline V gene encodes CDR1 LGHDT and CDR2 YNNKEL (reference sequence). CDR3 length: 15 residues. CDR3 amino acids: CASSMGQGAINEQFF. DNA of the CDR3: TGTGCCAGCAGCATGGGACAGGGGGCGATCAATGAGCAGTTCTTC.

This sequence joins TRBV24-1 and TRBJ2-1; no definite D call. Germline values: CDR1 KGHDR, CDR2 SFDVKD. The CDR3 has 16 residues. The V gene lost 3 bases and the J gene lost 0 bases, with 11 bases spanning the gap. Here the CDR3 reads CATSDPDPRSYNEQFF. The CDR3 region has the DNA TGTGCCACCAGTGATCCAGATCCCCGCTCCTACAATGAGCAGTTCTTC.